The rows below give T cell receptor beta chains drawn from one sample of a study of cytomegalovirus exposure and HLA in healthy donors. TCRdb keeps only in-frame clones here, not all; method: immunoSEQ multiplex PCR. The sample comprises over 65,000 clones, more than 80% of which are singletons, and 2.5% to 3% rests with the top ten. The sequencing sample was made of PBMCs. The source is a woman aged 25 to 39 in good health and CMV-seronegative. Each CDR3 is given with its conserved first and last residue. A D gene is named only where the DNA matches it firmly. Some rows mark clone size as missing; the rest say once, few, many or name a class of expanded clone.

TRBD1,TRBV2,NA,14,TRBJ1-2,CASSTGQGWDGYTF,TGTGCCAGCAGCACGGGACAGGGCTGGGACGGCTACACCTTC
NA,TRBV6-1,NA,14,TRBJ2-7,CASRERSPFYEQYF,TGTGCCAGCAGGGAACGGAGCCCCTTTTACGAGCAGTACTTC
TRBD2,TRBV28,NA,19,TRBJ2-1,CASSPSYGTSGDLYNEQFF,TGTGCCAGCAGTCCTTCCTATGGGACTAGCGGGGATCTGTACAATGAGCAGTTCTTC
TRBD1,TRBV5-6,NA,16,TRBJ1-4,CASSWGTGGGNEKLFF,TGTGCCAGCAGCTGGGGGACAGGGGGCGGTAATGAAAAACTGTTTTTT
NA,TRBV2,NA,15,TRBJ2-2,CASSENAVNTGELFF,TGTGCCAGCAGTGAAAACGCGGTAAACACCGGGGAGCTGTTTTTT
NA,TRBV27,once,13,TRBJ1-1,CASSPGLNTEAFF,TGTGCCAGCAGTCCAGGGTTGAACACTGAAGCTTTCTTT
NA,TRBV28,NA,16,TRBJ1-4,CASSAPAGGSGEKLFF,TGTGCCAGCAGTGCCCCGGCGGGGGGCAGCGGTGAAAAACTGTTTTTT
TRBD1,TRBV10-3,NA,15,TRBJ1-2,CATFPAGGFGYGYTF,TGTGCCACCTTTCCTGCAGGGGGGTTCGGCTATGGCTACACCTTC
TRBD1,TRBV2,NA,13,TRBJ1-2,CASTPRTGLGYTF,TGTGCCAGCACTCCACGGACAGGGTTGGGCTACACCTTC
TRBD1,TRBV5-4,NA,16,TRBJ2-5,CASTSSARDRGETQYF,TGTGCCAGCACTTCCTCCGCGCGGGACAGGGGAGAGACCCAGTACTTC
TRBD1,TRBV5-6,NA,13,TRBJ1-1,CASSWDRGREAFF,TGTGCCAGCAGCTGGGACAGGGGGCGGGAAGCTTTCTTT
TRBD2,TRBV11-3,NA,15,TRBJ2-7,CASSLALAEDYEQYF,TGTGCCAGCAGCTTAGCCCTAGCGGAGGACTACGAGCAGTACTTC
NA,TRBV11-3,NA,15,TRBJ2-3,CASISGLATTDTQYF,TGTGCCAGCATCTCGGGGCTAGCGACCACAGATACGCAGTATTTT
TRBD1,TRBV9,NA,16,TRBJ1-4,CASSVGQGTTNEKLFF,TGTGCCAGCAGCGTTGGACAGGGAACAACTAATGAAAAACTGTTTTTT
NA,TRBV4-3,NA,18,TRBJ1-1,CASSPTSGNFLANTEAFF,TGCGCCAGCAGCCCTACCTCCGGGAATTTTCTGGCGAACACTGAAGCTTTCTTT
NA,TRBV29-1,NA,13,TRBJ1-1,CSVSSQGNTEAFF,TGCAGCGTTTCCTCGCAGGGGAACACTGAAGCTTTCTTT
NA,TRBV4-1,NA,13,TRBJ1-2,CASSSRGTYGYTF,TGCGCCAGCAGCTCCAGGGGAACCTATGGCTACACCTTC
NA,TRBV28,NA,15,TRBJ2-1,CASSYTGKAYNEQFF,TGTGCCAGCAGTTACACAGGGAAAGCCTACAATGAGCAGTTCTTC
NA,TRBV7-8,NA,17,TRBJ1-3,CASSLALWASSGNTIYF,TGTGCCAGCAGCTTAGCTCTCTGGGCCAGCTCTGGAAACACCATATATTTT
NA,TRBV10-3,once,15,TRBJ2-5,CAISEPGTGVEEQYF,TGTGCCATCAGTGAGCCCGGTACCGGGGTCGAAGAGCAGTACTTC
NA,TRBV27,once,14,TRBJ2-7,CASSLVDSTYEQYF,TGTGCCAGCAGTTTAGTGGACAGTACCTACGAGCAGTACTTC
TRBD1,TRBV6-1,few,15,TRBJ1-1,CASSNRDRDDTEAFF,TGTGCCAGCAGTAACCGGGACAGGGACGACACTGAAGCTTTCTTT
NA,TRBV13,NA,16,TRBJ1-6,CASSPNLHGGGSPLHF,TGTGCCAGCAGCCCTAACCTACACGGAGGTGGGTCACCCCTCCACTTT
NA,TRBV11-2,NA,13,TRBJ1-2,CASSLGQNNGYTF,TGTGCCAGCAGCTTAGGTCAGAATAATGGCTACACCTTC
TRBD1,TRBV7-9,NA,13,TRBJ1-1,CASTETGVTEAFF,TGTGCCAGCACCGAAACAGGGGTCACTGAAGCTTTCTTT
NA,TRBV6-5,NA,16,TRBJ1-1,CASSYRGGEGNTEAFF,TGTGCCAGCAGTTACCGGGGGGGTGAAGGAAACACTGAAGCTTTCTTT
NA,TRBV2,few,14,TRBJ2-6,CASSVDSGANVLTF,TGTGCCAGCAGCGTAGACTCTGGGGCCAACGTCCTGACTTTC